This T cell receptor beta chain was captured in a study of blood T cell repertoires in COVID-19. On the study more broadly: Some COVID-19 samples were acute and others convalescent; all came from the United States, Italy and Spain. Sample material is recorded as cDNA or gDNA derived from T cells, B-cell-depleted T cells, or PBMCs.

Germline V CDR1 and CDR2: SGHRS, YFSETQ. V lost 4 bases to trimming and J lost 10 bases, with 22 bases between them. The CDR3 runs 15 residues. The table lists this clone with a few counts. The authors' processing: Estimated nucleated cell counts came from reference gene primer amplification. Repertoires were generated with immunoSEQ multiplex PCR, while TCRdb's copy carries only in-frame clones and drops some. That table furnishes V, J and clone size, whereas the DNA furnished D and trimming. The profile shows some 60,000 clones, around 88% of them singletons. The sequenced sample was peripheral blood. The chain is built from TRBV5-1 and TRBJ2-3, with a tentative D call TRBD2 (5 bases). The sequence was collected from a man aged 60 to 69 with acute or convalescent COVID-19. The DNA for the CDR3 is TGCGCCAGCAGCCCAGGCCGGGCCGACTACGGGGCGCAGTATTTT. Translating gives CASSPGRADYGAQYF.